One and the same sample provided the 32 T cell receptor beta chains below, sequenced in a study of T-cell memory formation after mild COVID-19. Via MiXCR, TCRdb re-called the 5' RACE reads, giving one row per CDR3 protein. The sample records about 250,000 distinct CDR3 sequences, around 15% being singletons. The sample was PBMCs or a T cell subset sorted from them (not recorded which). The receptors stem from a man younger than 35 who had mild COVID-19 (a few samples of this study predate the infection). Cell type and time point are not known.

The chain joins TRBV5-1 to TRBJ1-2, with TRBD1 matching over 7 bases. Trimming at V came to 4 bases and at J to 6 bases, leaving 9 bases not matched to a gene. Germline V CDR1 and CDR2: SGHRS, YFSETQ. There are 14 residues in the CDR3. CDR3 sequence (DNA): TGCGCCAGCAGCGTAGTACAGGGGTTGGATGGCTACACCTTC. It translates to CASSVVQGLDGYTF.

The sample holds a few counts of this clonotype. The chain couples TRBV10-3 to TRBJ2-1; D might be TRBD1 or TRBD2, each matching 5 bases. The germline gives CDR1 ENHRY, CDR2 SYGVKD. This CDR3 has 16 residues. Trimming pared 4 bases from V and 4 bases from J, leaving 17 bases between. The CDR3 loop reads CAISGGVRGIYNEQFF. The CDR3 region has the DNA TGTGCCATCAGTGGGGGAGTGAGGGGAATATACAATGAGCAGTTCTTC.

The V gene is TRBV18, the J gene TRBJ2-7; D could derive from TRBD1 or TRBD2 (6 bases each). Germline loops: CDR1 KGHSH, CDR2 LQKENI. V lost 2 bases, J lost 3 bases, and 8 bases lay in between. CDR3 length: 13 amino acids. CDR3 region: CASSPEGGYEQYF. The CDR3 DNA follows: TGTGCCAGCTCACCAGAGGGGGGCTACGAGCAGTACTTC.

This clonotype was recorded many times. The V call is TRBV4-3, the J call TRBJ2-3; 7 bases fit TRBD2. V lost 0 bases to trimming and J lost 5 bases; unmatched junction nucleotides: 14. The CDR3 sequence is 18 residues long. Germline V CDR1 and CDR2: LGHNA, YSLEER. The CDR3 sequence is CASSQDRRLAELRDTQYF. CDR3 coding DNA: TGCGCCAGCAGCCAAGATCGGAGGCTAGCGGAGTTGAGAGATACGCAGTATTTT.

In its sample, this clonotype was seen a few times. The chain combines TRBV20-1 with TRBJ2-5, with 7 positions matching TRBD1. Germline values: CDR1 DFQATT, CDR2 SNEGSKA (reference sequence). V was pared by 0 bases and J by 4 bases, with 5 bases of the junction left unmatched. The CDR3 contains 14 residues. The DNA for the CDR3 is TGCAGTGCTAGAGAGACAGGGAGAGGAGAGACCCAGTACTTC. It translates to CSARETGRGETQYF.

The sample holds a few counts of this clonotype. CDR3 DNA: TGTGCCAGCAGTTTAGACCAGGGGGCATTGGCTTTCTTT. This encodes CASSLDQGALAFF. This chain links TRBV28 with TRBJ1-1; 8 bases are shared with TRBD1. This CDR3 has 13 residues. The V segment lost 2 bases and the J segment 11 bases; nucleotides outside the gene matches: 7. Germline V gene lookup returns CDR1 MDHEN and CDR2 SYDVKM.

A few counts support this clonotype. CDR3 coding DNA: TGTGCCAGCAGCATATACCAGGGGTCTTTCGCCAAAAACATTCAGTACTTC. Protein product: CASSIYQGSFAKNIQYF. The rearrangement links TRBV7-2 to TRBJ2-4; possible D gene TRBD1, 6 bases. The CDR3 length is 17 residues. Germline V gene data show CDR1 as SGHTA and CDR2 as FQGNSA. The V and J ends lost 5 bases and 1 base respectively, with 18 bases between them.

This clonotype was recorded at least ten times. The rearrangement links TRBV7-2 to TRBJ1-6; 7 bases match TRBD1. The CDR3 extends over 14 amino acids. CDR1 is SGHTA and CDR2 is FQGNSA in the germline V gene. V trimming: 4 bases; J trimming: 10 bases; junction bases outside the gene matches: 7. Written as DNA, the CDR3 is TGTGCCAGCAGCTCCCGACAGGGACAATCACCCCTCCACTTT. Translated: CASSSRQGQSPLHF.

This clonotype was counted ten times or more. The chain uses TRBV7-2 and TRBJ1-2; a possible D gene is TRBD1 (5 bases). Trimming removed 5 bases at V and 8 bases at J, with 21 bases between. The CDR3 is made up of 15 amino acids. Germline CDR1 SGHTA, CDR2 FQGNSA. This chain's CDR3 is CASSRLLSAEGGYTF. Here the CDR3 DNA reads TGTGCCAGCAGCAGGTTATTGTCAGCCGAGGGGGGCTACACCTTC.

This clonotype has a handful of counts. The gene calls are TRBV4-1 and TRBJ1-6, with a tentative D call TRBD1 (6 bases). Germline V gene lookup returns CDR1 MGHRA and CDR2 YSYEKL. The CDR3 sequence is 15 residues long. Trimming removed 0 bases from V and 6 bases from J, with 9 bases in between. The CDR3 nucleotides read TGCGCCAGCAGCCAAGAAGGGGGAATTAATTCACCCCTCCACTTT. Amino acids: CASSQEGGINSPLHF.

V gene TRBV7-9 combines with J gene TRBJ2-2; 8 bases are a match to TRBD1. V lost 5 bases to trimming and J lost 2 bases; unmatched junction nucleotides: 7. The CDR3 runs 16 residues. CDR1 and CDR2 (germline): SEHNR, FQNEAQ (reference sequence). DNA for the CDR3: TGTGCCAGCAGCGCAGCAGGGGGCACTAACACCGGGGAGCTGTTTTTT. Translation: CASSAAGGTNTGELFF. Variable domain in full (rest from reference TRBV7-9 and TRBJ2-2): DTGVSQNPRHKITKRGQNVTFRCDPISEHNRLYWYRQTLGQGPEFLTYFQNEAQLEKSRLLSDRFSAERPKGSFSTLEIQRTEQGDSAMYLCASSAAGGTNTGELFFGEGSRLTVL.

The table lists this clonotype with a few counts. The chain carries TRBV5-1 and TRBJ1-6; D may be TRBD1 (5 bases). V gave up 0 bases and J gave up 8 bases, with 15 bases separating them. Germline CDR1 is SGHRS and CDR2 is YFSETQ. The CDR3 extends over 16 amino acids. The CDR3 protein is CASSLAEAGGYSPLHF. The CDR3 coding sequence is TGCGCCAGCAGCTTGGCCGAGGCTGGGGGGTATTCACCCCTCCACTTT.

This chain connects TRBV3-1 to TRBJ2-1; 10 bases match TRBD2. The CDR3 totals 15 residues. Germline-derived CDR1 and CDR2 are LGHDT and YNNKEL (reference sequence). J gave up 7 bases and V 4 bases, and 7 bases lay outside the gene matches. The CDR3 spells CASSPWGSGGNEQFF. The CDR3 region has the DNA TGTGCCAGCAGCCCCTGGGGTAGCGGGGGGAATGAGCAGTTCTTC.

This clonotype was seen only a few times. The chain recombines TRBV12-3 or TRBV12-4 with TRBJ1-1; D gene uncertain. Trimming pared 5 bases from V and 2 bases from J, leaving 12 bases between. The CDR3 is 14 amino acids. The CDR3 reads CASSGPHDNTEAFF. The CDR3 DNA reads as TGTGCCAGCAGTGGCCCCCACGATAACACTGAAGCTTTCTTT.

This chain joins TRBV5-1 and TRBJ2-3; possibly TRBD1 or TRBD2 for D (7 bases each). The ends were cut back, 0 bases at V and 5 bases at J, with 25 bases in the middle. CDR3 length: 19 residues. Per germline, CDR1 SGHRS and CDR2 YFSETQ. CDR3 sequence (DNA): TGCGCCAGCAGCTTGGCCAAATCGACAGGGAGGGAAATTATAGATACGCAGTATTTT. It translates to CASSLAKSTGREIIDTQYF.

This clonotype has only a few counts. The V call is TRBV7-3, the J call TRBJ2-5; D ambiguous. The V and J ends lost 3 bases and 5 bases respectively, with 10 bases between them. CDR3 length: 13 amino acids. In germline, CDR1 is SGHTA, CDR2 FQGTGA. The CDR3, as DNA: TGTGCCAGCAGCTTTGGGTTGAGGGAGACCCAGTACTTC. This encodes CASSFGLRETQYF. Complete variable domain (other parts from reference TRBV7-3 and TRBJ2-5): GAGVSQTPSNKVTEKGKYVELRCDPISGHTALYWYRQSLGQGPEFLIYFQGTGAADDSGLPNDRFFAVRPEGSVSTLKIQRTERGDSAVYLCASSFGLRETQYFGPGTRLLVL.

V is TRBV7-6 and J is TRBJ1-1; no reliable D call. The CDR3 is 13 amino acids. The germline V gene encodes CDR1 SGHVS and CDR2 FNYEAQ. The V end was cut by 5 bases, the J end by 3 bases, with 10 bases between. CDR3 bases: TGTGCCAGCAGCCGACAAAGGGACACTGAAGCTTTCTTT. It specifies CASSRQRDTEAFF.

The V and J genes are TRBV7-9 and TRBJ1-5; D is ambiguous. CDR1 SEHNR and CDR2 FQNEAQ come from the germline V gene (reference sequence). V shed 0 bases and J shed 6 bases, with 12 bases lying between them. The CDR3 length is 15 residues. The CDR3 here is CASSLAGRETQPQHF. As DNA, the CDR3 is TGTGCCAGCAGCTTAGCAGGGCGGGAGACTCAGCCCCAGCATTTT.

V gene TRBV24-1 combines with J gene TRBJ2-2; 9 positions agree with TRBD1. J was trimmed by 4 bases and V by 9 bases; bases with no gene match: 17. The germline CDR1 and CDR2 sequences are KGHDR and SFDVKD. The CDR3 has 18 residues. CDR3 nucleotide sequence: TGTGCCACCGAGGGGGGTCCGGGACAGGGTTCCGGCACCGGGGAGCTGTTTTTT. Its translation is CATEGGPGQGSGTGELFF.

This clonotype has at least ten counts. The rearrangement joins TRBV5-1 to TRBJ2-6; D gene unclear. Trimming shortened V by 4 bases and J by 0 bases, and 5 bases separated the two germline ends. Germline assignment: CDR1 SGHRS and CDR2 YFSETQ. The CDR3 sequence is 14 residues long. The CDR3 loop is CASSVSSGANVLTF. CDR3 DNA: TGCGCCAGCAGCGTCAGCTCTGGGGCCAACGTCCTGACTTTC.

This clonotype was recorded a few times. The chain uses TRBV6-1 and TRBJ2-4, with 8 bases lining up with TRBD1. The CDR3 has 12 amino acids. J gave up 16 bases and V 4 bases, and 9 bases lay outside the gene matches. Germline loops: CDR1 MNHNS, CDR2 SASEGT. CDR3 DNA: TGTGCCAGCAGTGTCGCAGGGGGCTATCCTTACTTC. It yields the protein CASSVAGGYPYF.

A few counts support this clonotype. The V and J genes are TRBV5-1 and TRBJ2-7; D is possibly TRBD1 (5 bases). Germline V gene sequence: CDR1 SGHRS, CDR2 YFSETQ. This CDR3 has 14 residues. Trimming shortened V by 7 bases and J by 2 bases, and 16 bases separated the two germline ends. The chain's CDR3 is CASQLGTGPYEQYV. As DNA, the CDR3 is TGCGCCAGCCAGCTTGGAACAGGACCCTACGAGCAGTACGTC.

This clonotype turned up a few times. This chain links TRBV20-1 with TRBJ2-3, with a possible D match to TRBD2 (5 bases). Trimming pared 3 bases from V and 2 bases from J, leaving 15 bases between. The length of the CDR3 is 15 residues. Germline CDR1 reads DFQATT; CDR2 reads SNEGSKA (reference sequence). CDR3 DNA: TGCAGTGCTAGCGGGGTGGGCGGGCCCACAGATACGCAGTATTTT. Translation: CSASGVGGPTDTQYF.

This clonotype was counted a few times. The gene calls are TRBV15 and TRBJ2-3; D may correspond to TRBD1 or TRBD2 (5 bases each). Germline assignment: CDR1 LNHNV and CDR2 YYDKDF (reference sequence). The CDR3 runs to 15 residues. Trimming took 0 bases from V and 2 from J, leaving 9 bases between them. The CDR3 DNA is TGTGCCACCAGCAGAGACAGAGGGGACACAGATACGCAGTATTTT. Translation: CATSRDRGDTDTQYF.

This clonotype was detected only a few times. This chain links TRBV2 with TRBJ1-1; D call uncertain. This CDR3 is built from 15 residues. The germline V gene encodes CDR1 SNHLY and CDR2 FYNNEI. The V end lost 0 bases, the J end lost 5 bases, and 13 bases lay between the germline ends. The CDR3 nucleotides are TGTGCCAGCAGTGAAGCTCCACGGGGTTGGACTGAAGCTTTCTTT. Translating it yields CASSEAPRGWTEAFF.

This clonotype was seen a few times. The chain is built from TRBV6-5 and TRBJ1-2; D gene ambiguous. V lost 7 bases, J lost 2 bases, and 14 bases lay in between. The V gene's germline CDR1 is MNHEY and CDR2 SVGAGI. This CDR3 contains 14 residues. This chain's CDR3 is CASIGRGRNYGYTF. The CDR3 nucleotides read TGTGCCAGCATAGGCAGAGGAAGGAACTATGGCTACACCTTC.

This chain joins TRBV5-5 and TRBJ2-4, with D possibly called TRBD1 or TRBD2 (6 bases each). V was clipped by 2 bases and J by 0 bases, with 12 bases between them. Germline lookup yields CDR1 SGHKS and CDR2 YYEKEE (reference sequence). This CDR3 comprises 16 residues. The chain's CDR3 is CASSFIGGLAKNIQYF. In nucleotides, the CDR3 is TGTGCCAGCAGCTTTATAGGGGGGTTAGCCAAAAACATTCAGTACTTC.

The V call is TRBV5-1, the J call TRBJ1-2; weak D call: TRBD1 (5 bases). Trimming took 0 bases from V and 8 from J, leaving 11 bases between them. Germline V gene lookup returns CDR1 SGHRS and CDR2 YFSETQ. This CDR3 is built from 13 residues. DNA of the CDR3: TGCGCCAGCAGCTTGGAACAGGTTAGCGGCTACACCTTC. Protein product: CASSLEQVSGYTF. The entire variable domain, with the rest obtained from reference TRBV5-1 and TRBJ1-2, is as follows: KAGVTQTPRYLIKTRGQQVTLSCSPISGHRSVSWYQQTPGQGLQFLFEYFSETQRNKGNFPGRFSGRQFSNSRSEMNVSTLELGDSALYLCASSLEQVSGYTFGSGTRLTVV.

This clonotype came up a few times. The V call is TRBV5-1, the J call TRBJ1-1; the D is unclear. The CDR3 totals 14 residues. Trimming stripped 0 bases from V and 6 bases from J, with 12 bases between. CDR1 is SGHRS and CDR2 is YFSETQ in the germline V gene. The DNA of the CDR3 is TGCGCCAGCAGCTTGGTTCCCGATGAGGCTGAAGCTTTCTTT. Encoded protein: CASSLVPDEAEAFF.

Regarding this clonotype: One junction end disagrees with the germline gene, perhaps due to a read error. The chain uses TRBV24-1 and TRBJ2-3; D is undetermined. The length of the CDR3 is 13 residues. CDR1 and CDR2 (germline): KGHDR, SFDVKD. CDR3 nucleotides: TGTTCCACCAGTGGAGAGCTCTCAGATACGCAGTATTTT. It yields the protein CSTSGELSDTQYF.

The genes are TRBV6-5 and TRBJ1-6; no clear D. Germline CDR1 and CDR2: MNHEY and SVGAGI. Trimming pared 0 bases from V and 0 bases from J, leaving 12 bases between. CDR3 size: 18 residues. CDR3: CASSYSGVGDSYNSPLHF. The CDR3, as DNA: TGTGCCAGCAGTTACTCCGGGGTCGGGGACTCCTATAATTCACCCCTCCACTTT.

The table lists this clonotype with a few counts. The chain links TRBV5-5 to TRBJ1-2; 10 nucleotides align to TRBD1. This CDR3 has 17 amino acids. Germline values: CDR1 SGHKS, CDR2 YYEKEE (reference sequence). Unmatched junction bases numbered 19, after V lost 7 bases and J lost 7 bases. CDR3 protein: CASGVIGTGVLGVGYTF. Here the CDR3 DNA reads TGTGCCAGCGGAGTTATCGGGACAGGGGTCTTAGGAGTTGGCTACACCTTC.